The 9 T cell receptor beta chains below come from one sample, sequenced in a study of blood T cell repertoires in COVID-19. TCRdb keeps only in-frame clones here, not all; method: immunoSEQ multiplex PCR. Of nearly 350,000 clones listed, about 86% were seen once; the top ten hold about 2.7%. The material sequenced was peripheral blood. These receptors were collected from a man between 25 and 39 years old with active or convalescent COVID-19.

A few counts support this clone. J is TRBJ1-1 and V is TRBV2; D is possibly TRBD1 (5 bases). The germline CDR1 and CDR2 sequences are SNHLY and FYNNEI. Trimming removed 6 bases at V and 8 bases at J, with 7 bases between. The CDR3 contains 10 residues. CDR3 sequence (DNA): TGTGCCAGCAGCCAGGGAGAAGCTTTCTTT. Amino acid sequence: CASSQGEAFF.

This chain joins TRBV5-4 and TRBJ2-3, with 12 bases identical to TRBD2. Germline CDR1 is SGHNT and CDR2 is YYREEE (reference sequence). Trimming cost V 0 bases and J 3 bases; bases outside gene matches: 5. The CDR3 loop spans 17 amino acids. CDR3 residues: CASSLEFGTSGTDTQYF. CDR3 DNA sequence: TGTGCCAGCAGCTTGGAGTTCGGGACTAGCGGGACAGATACGCAGTATTTT.

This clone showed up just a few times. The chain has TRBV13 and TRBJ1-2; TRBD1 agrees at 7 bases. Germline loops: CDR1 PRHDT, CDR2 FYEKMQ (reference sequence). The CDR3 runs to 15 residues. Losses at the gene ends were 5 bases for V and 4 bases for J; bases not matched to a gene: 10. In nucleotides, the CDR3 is TGTGCCAGCAGCCAGGGGGAACAGGGGTTCTATGGCTACACCTTC. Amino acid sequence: CASSQGEQGFYGYTF.

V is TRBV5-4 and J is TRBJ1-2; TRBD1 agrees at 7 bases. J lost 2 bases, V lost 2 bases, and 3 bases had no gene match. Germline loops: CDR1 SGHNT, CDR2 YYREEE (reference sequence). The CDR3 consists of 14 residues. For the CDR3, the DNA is TGTGCCAGCAGCTTTGACAGGGTCAACTATGGCTACACCTTC. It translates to CASSFDRVNYGYTF.

CDR3 region: CASSPVSAGGETQYF. Written as DNA, the CDR3 is TGTGCCAGCTCACCCGTTTCGGCTGGCGGAGAGACCCAGTACTTC. V usage is TRBV18 and J usage is TRBJ2-5; D gene ambiguous. The CDR3 is 15 amino acids. V lost 3 bases and J 4 bases, leaving 15 bases between the germline ends. Germline loops: CDR1 KGHSH, CDR2 LQKENI.

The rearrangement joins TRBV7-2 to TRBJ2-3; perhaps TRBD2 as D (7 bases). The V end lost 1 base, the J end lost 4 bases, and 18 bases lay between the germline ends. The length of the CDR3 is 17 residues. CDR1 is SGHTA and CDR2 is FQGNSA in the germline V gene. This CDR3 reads CASSLVGGAGSPDTQYF. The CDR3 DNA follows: TGTGCCAGCAGCTTAGTGGGGGGGGCCGGTTCCCCAGATACGCAGTATTTT. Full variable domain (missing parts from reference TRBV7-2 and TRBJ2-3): GAGVSQSPSNKVTEKGKDVELRCDPISGHTALYWYRQSLGQGLEFLIYFQGNSAPDKSGLPSDRFSAERTGGSVSTLTIQRTQQEDSAVYLCASSLVGGAGSPDTQYFGPGTRLTVL.

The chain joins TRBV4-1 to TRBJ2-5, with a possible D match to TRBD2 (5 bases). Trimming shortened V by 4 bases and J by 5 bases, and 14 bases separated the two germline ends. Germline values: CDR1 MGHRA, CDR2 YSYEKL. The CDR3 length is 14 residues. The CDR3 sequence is CASSPWAGPETQYF. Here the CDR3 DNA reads TGCGCCAGCAGCCCGTGGGCGGGCCCGGAGACCCAGTACTTC.

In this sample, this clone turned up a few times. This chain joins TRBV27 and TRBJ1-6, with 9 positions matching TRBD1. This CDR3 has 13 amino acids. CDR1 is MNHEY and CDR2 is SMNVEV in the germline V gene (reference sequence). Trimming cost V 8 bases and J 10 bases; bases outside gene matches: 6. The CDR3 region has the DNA TGTGCCAGCGGGGACAGGGTGGGATCACCCCTCCACTTT. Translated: CASGDRVGSPLHF.

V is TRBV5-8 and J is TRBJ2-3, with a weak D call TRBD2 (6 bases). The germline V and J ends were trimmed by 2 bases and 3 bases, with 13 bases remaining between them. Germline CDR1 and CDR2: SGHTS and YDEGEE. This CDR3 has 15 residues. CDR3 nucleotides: TGTGCCAGCAGCTTCCCTGGGGGGACTACAGATACGCAGTATTTT. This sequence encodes CASSFPGGTTDTQYF. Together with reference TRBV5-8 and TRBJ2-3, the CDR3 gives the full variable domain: EAGVTQSPTHLIKTRGQQATLRCSPISGHTSVYWYQQALGLGLQFLLWYDEGEERNRGNFPPRFSGRQFPNYSSELNVNALELEDSALYLCASSFPGGTTDTQYFGPGTRLTVL.